The clone carrying this TCR beta chain was seen once. This specimen belongs to a study of blood T cell repertoires in COVID-19. Overall study: Researchers got acute and convalescent COVID-19 samples from the United States, Italy and Spain. PBMCs, B-cell-depleted T cells, or T cells provided the cDNA or gDNA that made up the material.

V was pared by 7 bases and J by 4 bases, with 5 bases of the junction left unmatched. The CDR3 has 13 residues. CDR1 SGHRS and CDR2 YFSETQ come from the germline V gene. As handled by the study authors: Reference gene primers were amplified, and this amplification served to estimate nucleated cell counts. Assay used: immunoSEQ multiplex PCR; TCRdb lists only in-frame clones, some missing. The V and J calls and clone size were taken over from that table, and D and trimming were inferred from the DNA. The data show about 210,000 clones, with under 90% seen just once and about 7.2% held by the top ten. Sequencing input: peripheral blood. The TCR originated in a man in his fifties or sixties with acute or convalescent COVID-19. The V and J genes are TRBV5-1 and TRBJ1-5; 7 bases align to TRBD1. The CDR3 protein is CASSQGDNQPQHF. The CDR3 DNA is TGCGCCAGCTCCCAGGGGGATAATCAGCCCCAGCATTTT. The whole variable domain, remainder taken from reference TRBV5-1 and TRBJ1-5, is KAGVTQTPRYLIKTRGQQVTLSCSPISGHRSVSWYQQTPGQGLQFLFEYFSETQRNKGNFPGRFSGRQFSNSRSEMNVSTLELGDSALYLCASSQGDNQPQHFGDGTRLSIL.